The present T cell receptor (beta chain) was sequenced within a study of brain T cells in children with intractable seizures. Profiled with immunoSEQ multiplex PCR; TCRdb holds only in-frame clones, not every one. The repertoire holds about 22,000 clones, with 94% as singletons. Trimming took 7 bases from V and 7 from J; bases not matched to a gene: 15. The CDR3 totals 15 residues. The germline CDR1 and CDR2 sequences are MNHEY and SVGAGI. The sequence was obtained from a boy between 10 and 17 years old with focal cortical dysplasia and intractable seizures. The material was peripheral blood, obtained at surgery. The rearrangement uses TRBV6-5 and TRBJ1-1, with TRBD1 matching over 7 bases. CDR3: CASKKQTGPQGEAFF. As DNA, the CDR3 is TGTGCCAGCAAAAAACAGACAGGGCCACAAGGTGAAGCTTTCTTT.